The rows below give T cell receptor beta chains drawn from one sample of a study of T cell responses to AZD1222 COVID-19 vaccine. The assay was immunoSEQ multiplex PCR, and TCRdb's table has in-frame clones only and misses some. Among about 160,000 clones listed, around nine tenths were seen once. Sequences were derived from peripheral blood, sampled 28 days after the second AZD1222 dose. The origin of the receptors is an adult who received the AZD1222 COVID-19 vaccine. Both conserved end residues are part of each CDR3. The order of the fields is V gene, J gene, D gene, clone size, CDR3 DNA, CDR3 protein. The D gene is left open where the match is weak. A clone size is listed for some rows: how often the clone was seen (once, few, many), or a class if it is expanded.

>TRBV25-1|TRBJ2-3|.|.
TGTGCCAGCAGTGAATGGGAAAACACAGCAGATACGCAGTATTTT
CASSEWENTADTQYF
>TRBV5-1|TRBJ1-1|.|once
TGCGCCAGCAGCGGGGGGGCAACGGACACTGAAGCTTTCTTT
CASSGGATDTEAFF
>TRBV11-2|TRBJ1-1|.|.
TGTGCCAGCAGCTTAAGGTTAGGTCTTGGGAACACTGAAGCTTTCTTT
CASSLRLGLGNTEAFF
>TRBV12-5|TRBJ2-3|TRBD1|.
TGTGCTAGTGGTTTGCGGACAGGGAGTTCCACAGATACGCAGTATTTT
CASGLRTGSSTDTQYF
>TRBV10-3|TRBJ1-4|.|.
TGTGCCATCAGTGGGACACCGGCGGGTAATGAAAAACTGTTTTTT
CAISGTPAGNEKLFF
>TRBV7-2|TRBJ2-7|.|.
TGTGCCAGCAGCTTCGGGGCAATCCACTCCGAGCAGTACTTC
CASSFGAIHSEQYF
>TRBV20-1|TRBJ1-1|.|.
TGCAGTGCTAGTTCCGGGAGGGACACTGAAGCTTTCTTT
CSASSGRDTEAFF
>TRBV6-2/TRBV6-3|TRBJ1-1|.|.
TGTGCCAGCAGTTCCAGCCCCGGTGGGGCTTTCTTT
CASSSSPGGAFF
>TRBV3-1/TRBV3-2|TRBJ1-3|.|.
TGTGCCAGCAGCCAAGCGGGGGTTGGAAACACCATATATTTT
CASSQAGVGNTIYF
>TRBV7-3|TRBJ2-1|.|.
TGTGCCAGCAGCTTAGTCGGGAAGAGCTCCTACAATGAGCAGTTCTTC
CASSLVGKSSYNEQFF
>TRBV20-1|TRBJ1-5|TRBD1|.
TGCAGTGCTAGTAAGAGTGGGACAGGGAATAGCAATCAGCCCCAGCATTTT
CSASKSGTGNSNQPQHF
>TRBV18|TRBJ1-4|.|.
TGTGCCAGCTCACTTGGACGGATTAATGAAAAACTGTTTTTT
CASSLGRINEKLFF
>TRBV19|TRBJ1-1|.|.
TGTGCCAGTAAGGGACTGTCACCAATGAACACTGAAGCTTTCTTT
CASKGLSPMNTEAFF
>TRBV27|TRBJ1-5|.|.
TGTGCCAGCAGTTTTGGTAGGTTGGGGAATCAGCCCCAGCATTTT
CASSFGRLGNQPQHF